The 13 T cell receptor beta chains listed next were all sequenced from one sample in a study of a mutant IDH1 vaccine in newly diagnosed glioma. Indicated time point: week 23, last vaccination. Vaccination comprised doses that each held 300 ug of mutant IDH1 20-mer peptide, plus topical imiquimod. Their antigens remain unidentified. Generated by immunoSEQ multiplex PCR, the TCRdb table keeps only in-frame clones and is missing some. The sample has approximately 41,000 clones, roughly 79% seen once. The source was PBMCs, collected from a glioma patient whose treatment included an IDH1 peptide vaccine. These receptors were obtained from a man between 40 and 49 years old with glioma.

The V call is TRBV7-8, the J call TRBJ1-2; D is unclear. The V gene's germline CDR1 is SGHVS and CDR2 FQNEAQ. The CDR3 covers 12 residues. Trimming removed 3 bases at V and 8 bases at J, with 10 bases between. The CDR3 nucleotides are TGTGCCAGCAGCTTTGGAGGGAACGGCTACACCTTC. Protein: CASSFGGNGYTF.

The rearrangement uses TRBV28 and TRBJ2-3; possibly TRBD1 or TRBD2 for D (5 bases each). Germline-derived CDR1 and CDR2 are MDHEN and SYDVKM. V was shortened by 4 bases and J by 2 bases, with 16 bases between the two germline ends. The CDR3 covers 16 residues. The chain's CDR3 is CASSSPGPVDTDTQYF. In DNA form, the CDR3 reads TGTGCCAGCAGTTCCCCGGGACCAGTCGACACAGATACGCAGTATTTT.

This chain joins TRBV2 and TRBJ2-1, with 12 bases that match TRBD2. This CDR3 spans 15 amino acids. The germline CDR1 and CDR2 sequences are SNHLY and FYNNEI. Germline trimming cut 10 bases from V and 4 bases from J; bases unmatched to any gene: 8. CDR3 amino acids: CATKRLAGEYNEQFF. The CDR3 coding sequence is TGTGCCACCAAAAGACTAGCGGGAGAGTACAATGAGCAGTTCTTC.

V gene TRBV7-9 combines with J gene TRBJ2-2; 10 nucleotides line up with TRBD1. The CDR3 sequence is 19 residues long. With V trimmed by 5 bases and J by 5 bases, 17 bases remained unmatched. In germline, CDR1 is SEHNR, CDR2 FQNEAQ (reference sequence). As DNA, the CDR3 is TGTGCCAGCAGCCAAGACACAGGCGGGGACAGGGGATTGACCGGGGAGCTGTTTTTT. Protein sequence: CASSQDTGGDRGLTGELFF.

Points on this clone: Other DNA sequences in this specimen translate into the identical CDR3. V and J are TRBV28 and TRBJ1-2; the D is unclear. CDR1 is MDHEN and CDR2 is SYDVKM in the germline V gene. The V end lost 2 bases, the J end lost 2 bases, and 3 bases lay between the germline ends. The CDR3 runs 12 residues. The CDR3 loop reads CASSLVNYGYTF. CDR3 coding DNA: TGTGCCAGCAGTTTAGTCAACTATGGCTACACCTTC.

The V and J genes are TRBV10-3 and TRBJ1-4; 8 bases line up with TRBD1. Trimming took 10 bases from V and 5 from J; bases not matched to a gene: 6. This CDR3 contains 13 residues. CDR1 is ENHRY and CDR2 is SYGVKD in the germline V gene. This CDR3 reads CATGTGENEKLFF. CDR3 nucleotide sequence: TGTGCCACCGGGACAGGTGAAAATGAAAAACTGTTTTTT.

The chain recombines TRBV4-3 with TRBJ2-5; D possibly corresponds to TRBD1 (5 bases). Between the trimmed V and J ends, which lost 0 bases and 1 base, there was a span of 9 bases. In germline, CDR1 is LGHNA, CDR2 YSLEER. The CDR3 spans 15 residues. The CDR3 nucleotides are TGCGCCAGCAGCCAAGAGGGAAGGGGCCAAGAGACCCAGTACTTC. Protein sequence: CASSQEGRGQETQYF.

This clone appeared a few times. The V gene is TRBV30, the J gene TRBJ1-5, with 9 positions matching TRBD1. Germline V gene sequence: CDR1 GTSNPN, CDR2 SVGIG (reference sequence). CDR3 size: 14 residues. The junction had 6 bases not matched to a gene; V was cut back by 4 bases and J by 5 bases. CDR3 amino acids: CAWKGQGSHQPQHF. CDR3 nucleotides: TGTGCCTGGAAGGGACAGGGTTCTCATCAGCCCCAGCATTTT.

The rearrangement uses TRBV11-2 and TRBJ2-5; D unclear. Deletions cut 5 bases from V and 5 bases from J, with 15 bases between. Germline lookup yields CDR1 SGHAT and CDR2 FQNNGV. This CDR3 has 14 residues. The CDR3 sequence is CASSLYLTRETQYF. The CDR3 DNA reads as TGTGCCAGCAGCCTATACCTTACCCGGGAGACCCAGTACTTC.

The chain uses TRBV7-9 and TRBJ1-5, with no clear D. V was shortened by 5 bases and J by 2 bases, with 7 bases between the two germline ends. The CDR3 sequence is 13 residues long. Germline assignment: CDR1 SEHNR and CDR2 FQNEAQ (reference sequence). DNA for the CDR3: TGTGCCAGCAGCCGAGCTGGCAATCAGCCCCAGCATTTT. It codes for CASSRAGNQPQHF.

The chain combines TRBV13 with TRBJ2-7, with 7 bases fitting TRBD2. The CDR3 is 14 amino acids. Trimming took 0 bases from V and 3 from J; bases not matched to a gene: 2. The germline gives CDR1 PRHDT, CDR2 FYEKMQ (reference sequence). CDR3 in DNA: TGTGCCAGCAGCTTAGGGCGGGAGCGCTACGAGCAGTACTTC. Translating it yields CASSLGRERYEQYF.

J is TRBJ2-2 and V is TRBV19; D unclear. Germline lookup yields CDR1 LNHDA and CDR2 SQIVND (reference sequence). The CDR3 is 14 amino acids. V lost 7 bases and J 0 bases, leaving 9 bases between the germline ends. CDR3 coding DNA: TGTGCCAGTATGTTCTTGTCGAACACCGGGGAGCTGTTTTTT. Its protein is CASMFLSNTGELFF.

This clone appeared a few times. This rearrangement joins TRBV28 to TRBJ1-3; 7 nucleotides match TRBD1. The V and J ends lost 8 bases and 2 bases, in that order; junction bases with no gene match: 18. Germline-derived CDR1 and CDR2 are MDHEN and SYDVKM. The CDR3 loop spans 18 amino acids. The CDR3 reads CASRVWGQRDSTGNTIYF. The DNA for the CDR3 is TGTGCCAGCCGAGTTTGGGGCCAGCGGGACAGTACTGGAAACACCATATATTTT.